This T cell receptor (beta chain) was retrieved from a study of post-analysis software for immune sequencing data. The wider study: Recorded subtypes: relapsing-remitting, secondary progressive, progressive-relapsing; some patients unannotated.

The CDR3 contains 17 residues. Trimming removed 7 bases at V and 0 bases at J, with 16 bases between. As regards this clonotype: What it binds is unknown.

Each TCR beta cDNA library carried unique molecular identifiers. T cells numbering about 0.85 to 10 million yielded cDNA molecules that totaled roughly 500,000. TCRdb analysed the PCR reads with MiXCR anew, one entry per CDR3 protein. The profile covers almost 700,000 distinct CDR3 sequences, with roughly three fifths appearing a single time and 11% taken by the ten largest. Study outcomes and limitations: With TRBV5-6, TRBV5-1 and TRBV20-1 included, about 5 TRBV segments were more frequent in patients than in controls. By F measure, samples from a shared preparation batch strongly co-clustered. Comparison with controls showed significantly lower normalized Chao1 diversity in multiple sclerosis patients.

V and J are TRBV12-3 or TRBV12-4 and TRBJ1-6; the D gene is possibly TRBD1 (5 bases). The receptor was isolated from a girl aged 2-10 years with multiple sclerosis. Material: blood. CDR3: CASNIRGTGSYNSPLHF. CDR3 nucleotide sequence: TGTGCCAGCAACATAAGGGGTACGGGCTCCTATAATTCACCCCTCCACTTT.